Shown below are 2 T cell receptor beta chains from a single sample sequenced in a study of identifying expanded T cells in peripheral blood (dated by TCRdb to between 2019 and 2020). Preparation of the library involved the immunoSEQ multiplex PCR assay. TCRdb obtained this table from immuneACCESS and retained in-frame rearrangements with V and J assigned. These tables miss some clones; where compared with another copy, unresolved V genes account for less than half of the shortfall, and the remainder is unexplained. The sample yields under 150,000 clones; more than 80% were counted once. Approximately 3% of the sample is taken by the ten largest. Source material: blood. The receptors originated from a person aged 18 to 75 in good health.

V gene TRBV2 combines with J gene TRBJ1-1; tentative D call: TRBD1 (6 bases). The ends were cut back, 4 bases at V and 6 bases at J, with 15 bases in the middle. The CDR3 contains 14 residues. Per germline, CDR1 SNHLY and CDR2 FYNNEI. The CDR3 loop reads CASSVTGNLAEAFF. Written as DNA, the CDR3 is TGTGCCAGCAGTGTTACAGGGAATCTCGCTGAAGCTTTCTTT.

V usage is TRBV19 and J usage is TRBJ1-6; no clear D gene. Deletions cut 7 bases from V and 9 bases from J, with 13 bases between. The CDR3 has 13 amino acids. The germline CDR1 and CDR2 sequences are LNHDA and SQIVND (reference sequence). This chain's CDR3 is CASNMEVGSPLHF. CDR3 nucleotide sequence: TGTGCCAGTAACATGGAAGTAGGTTCACCCCTCCACTTT.